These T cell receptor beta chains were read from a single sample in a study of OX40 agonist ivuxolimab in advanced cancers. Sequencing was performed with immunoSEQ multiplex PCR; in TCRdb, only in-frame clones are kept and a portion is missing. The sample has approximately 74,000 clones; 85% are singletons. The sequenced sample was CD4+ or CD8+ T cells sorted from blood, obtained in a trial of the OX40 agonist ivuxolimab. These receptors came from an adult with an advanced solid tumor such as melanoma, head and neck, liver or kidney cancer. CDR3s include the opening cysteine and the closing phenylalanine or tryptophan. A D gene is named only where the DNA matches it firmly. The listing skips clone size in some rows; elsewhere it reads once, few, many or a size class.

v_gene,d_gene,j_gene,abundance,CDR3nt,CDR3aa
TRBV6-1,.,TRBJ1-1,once,TGTGCCAGCAGAGTGAATAGCATCGGGGCTGAAGCTTTCTTT,CASRVNSIGAEAFF
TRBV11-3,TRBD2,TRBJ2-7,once,TGTGCCAGCACCCCCCCCGGGACTAGCGGAAGCTACGAGCAGTACTTC,CASTPPGTSGSYEQYF
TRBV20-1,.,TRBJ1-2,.,TGCAGTGCTAGTTCGCCGTGGGGCTACACCTTC,CSASSPWGYTF
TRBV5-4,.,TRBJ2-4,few,TGTGCCAGCAGCTCCCCCCTCTCGGGAGTAAGAAACATTCAGTACTTC,CASSSPLSGVRNIQYF
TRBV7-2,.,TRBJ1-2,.,TGTGCCAGCAGCTCTCCGACCCAACCCTATGGCTACACCTTC,CASSSPTQPYGYTF
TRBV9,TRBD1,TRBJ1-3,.,TGTGCCAGCAGCGTAGGACAGGGGGCCTCTGGAAACACCATATATTTT,CASSVGQGASGNTIYF
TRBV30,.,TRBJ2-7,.,TGTGCCTGGAGTGTACGGCCCTTTTACGAGCAGTACTTC,CAWSVRPFYEQYF
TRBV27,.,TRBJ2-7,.,TGTGCCAGCAGGGACGGACACGACGAGCAGTACTTC,CASRDGHDEQYF
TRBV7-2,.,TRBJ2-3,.,TGTGCCAGCAGCTTAATCCCGGGGAGCACAGATACGCAGTATTTT,CASSLIPGSTDTQYF
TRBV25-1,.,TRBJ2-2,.,TGTGCCAGCAGTGAGGCGGGTTTCGGGGAGCTGTTTTTT,CASSEAGFGELFF
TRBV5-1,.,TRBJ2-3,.,TGCGCCAGCAGCTTGGCCACAGATACGCAGTATTTT,CASSLATDTQYF
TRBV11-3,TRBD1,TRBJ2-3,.,TGTGCCAGCAGCCGTGGACAGGGAAACACAGATACGCAGTATTTT,CASSRGQGNTDTQYF
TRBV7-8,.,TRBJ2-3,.,TGTGCCAGCAGCTCACCCGGCCCCTCTGAGGATACGCAGTATTTT,CASSSPGPSEDTQYF
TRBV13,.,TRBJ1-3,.,TGTGCCAGCGCCGAGGTAGGGCTTAGCTCTGGAAACACCATATATTTT,CASAEVGLSSGNTIYF
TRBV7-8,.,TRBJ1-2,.,TGTGCCAGCAGCTTAAATGGCGGCTATGGCTACACCTTC,CASSLNGGYGYTF
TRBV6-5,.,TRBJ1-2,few,TGTGCCAGCAGAGGGACGGCACAGTATGGCTACACCTTC,CASRGTAQYGYTF
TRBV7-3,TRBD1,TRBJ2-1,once,TGTGCCAGCAGCCGAAGCCGGGACAGGGGTTACAATGAGCAGTTCTTC,CASSRSRDRGYNEQFF
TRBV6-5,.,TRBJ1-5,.,TGTGCCAGCAGAAGGGACATTCGGCAGCCCCAGCATTTT,CASRRDIRQPQHF
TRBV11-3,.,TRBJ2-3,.,TGTGCCAGCAGCTTAGATGGCTCCTTAGGCACAGATACGCAGTATTTT,CASSLDGSLGTDTQYF
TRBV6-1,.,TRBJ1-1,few,TGTGCCAGCAGCACCTTGCGGGGGAACACTGAAGCTTTCTTT,CASSTLRGNTEAFF
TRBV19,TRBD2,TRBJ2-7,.,TGTGCCAGTAATCCCGGGACTAGCGTGCTCGAGCAGTACTTC,CASNPGTSVLEQYF
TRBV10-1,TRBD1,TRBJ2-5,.,TGCGCCAGCAGGTCCGCTGGACAGGGGGCAGAGACCCAGTACTTC,CASRSAGQGAETQYF
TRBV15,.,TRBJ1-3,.,TGTGCCACCAGCTGGGGGGTCTCTGGAAACACCATATATTTT,CATSWGVSGNTIYF
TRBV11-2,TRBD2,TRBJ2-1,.,TGTGCCAGCAGTTTCCTAGCGGGAGCAGTCAACAATGAGCAGTTCTTC,CASSFLAGAVNNEQFF
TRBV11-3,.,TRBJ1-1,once,TGTGCCAGCAGCTTAGCACACGAGAACACTGAAGCTTTCTTT,CASSLAHENTEAFF
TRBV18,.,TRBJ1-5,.,TGTGCCAGCTCACTCGGGAACAATCAGCCCCAGCATTTT,CASSLGNNQPQHF
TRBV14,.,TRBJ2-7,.,TGTGCCAGCAGCCAAGGTCCAGGGCGTGGCTACGAGCAGTACTTC,CASSQGPGRGYEQYF
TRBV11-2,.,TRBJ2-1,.,TGTGCCAGCAGCTTTACCCAACAGGGTTTGGGTGAGCAGTTCTTC,CASSFTQQGLGEQFF
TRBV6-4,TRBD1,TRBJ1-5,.,TGTGCCAGCGGGACAGGGGGCAATCAGCCCCAGCATTTT,CASGTGGNQPQHF
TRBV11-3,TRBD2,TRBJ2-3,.,TGTGCCAGCAGCTTATTAGCGGGAGGTCCTGCAAATACGCAGTATTTT,CASSLLAGGPANTQYF
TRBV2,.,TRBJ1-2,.,TGTGCCAGCAAGACGGACGGGCTTAGTTACACCTTC,CASKTDGLSYTF
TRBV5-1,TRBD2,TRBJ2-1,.,TGCGCCAGCAGCTTGGCCCGGGAGGGTTTATGGATCGGCCGGAATGAGCAGTTCTTC,CASSLAREGLWIGRNEQFF
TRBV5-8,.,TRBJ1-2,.,TGTGCCAGCAGCTTGACAGGAGTTAAAGATTATGGCTACACCTTC,CASSLTGVKDYGYTF
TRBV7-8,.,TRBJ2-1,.,TGTGCCAGCAGCTCCTCCAGTGGGGGAGAATACAATGAGCAGTTCTTC,CASSSSSGGEYNEQFF
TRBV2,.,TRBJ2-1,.,TGTGCCAGCAGTGAAGTTCTGGCGACGCCCCCAGGGAATGAGCAGTTCTTC,CASSEVLATPPGNEQFF
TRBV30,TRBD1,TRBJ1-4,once,TGTGCCTGGAGCTTTAAGGGGGGACAGGTTAATGAAAAACTGTTTTTT,CAWSFKGGQVNEKLFF
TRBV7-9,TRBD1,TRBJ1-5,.,TGTGCCAGCAGCCGGGACAGGGGGAGCAATCAGCCCCAGCATTTT,CASSRDRGSNQPQHF
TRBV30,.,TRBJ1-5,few,TGTGCCTGGAGTGAGAGGGGCAATCAGCCCCAGCATTTT,CAWSERGNQPQHF
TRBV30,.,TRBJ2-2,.,TGTGCCTGGAGCCCCGGGCCTGCCGGGGAGCTGTTTTTT,CAWSPGPAGELFF
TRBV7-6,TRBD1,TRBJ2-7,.,TGTGCCAGCAGCCAAACCGGGACAGGACCCTACGAGCAGTACTTC,CASSQTGTGPYEQYF
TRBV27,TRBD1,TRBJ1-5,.,TGTGCCAGCAGTTTAACCGGGACAGGGGTCGCTTTTAATCAGCCCCAGCATTTT,CASSLTGTGVAFNQPQHF